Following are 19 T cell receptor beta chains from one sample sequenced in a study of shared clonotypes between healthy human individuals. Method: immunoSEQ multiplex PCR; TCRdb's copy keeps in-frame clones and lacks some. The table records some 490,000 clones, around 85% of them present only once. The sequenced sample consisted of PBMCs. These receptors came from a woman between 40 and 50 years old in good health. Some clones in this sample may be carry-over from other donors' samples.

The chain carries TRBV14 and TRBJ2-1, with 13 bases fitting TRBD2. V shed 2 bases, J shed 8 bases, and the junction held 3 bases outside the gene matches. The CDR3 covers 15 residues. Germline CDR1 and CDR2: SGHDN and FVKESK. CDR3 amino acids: CASSQTSGRGYEQFF. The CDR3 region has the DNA TGTGCCAGCAGCCAAACTAGCGGGAGGGGGTATGAGCAGTTCTTC.

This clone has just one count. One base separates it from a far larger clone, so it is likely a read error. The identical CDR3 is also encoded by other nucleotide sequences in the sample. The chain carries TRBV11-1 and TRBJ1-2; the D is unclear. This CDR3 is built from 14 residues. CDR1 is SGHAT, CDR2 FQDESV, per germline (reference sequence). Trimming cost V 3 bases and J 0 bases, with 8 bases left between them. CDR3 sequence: CASSFTGANYGYTF. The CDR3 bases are TGTGCCAGCAGCTTTACGGGAGCTAACTATGGCTACACCTTC.

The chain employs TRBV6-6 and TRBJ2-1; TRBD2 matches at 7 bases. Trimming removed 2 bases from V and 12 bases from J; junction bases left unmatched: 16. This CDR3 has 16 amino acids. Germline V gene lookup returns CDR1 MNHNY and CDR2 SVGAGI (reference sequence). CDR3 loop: CASSYRSGNQQFGQFF. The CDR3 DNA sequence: TGTGCCAGCAGTTACAGGAGCGGGAACCAGCAATTCGGGCAGTTCTTC.

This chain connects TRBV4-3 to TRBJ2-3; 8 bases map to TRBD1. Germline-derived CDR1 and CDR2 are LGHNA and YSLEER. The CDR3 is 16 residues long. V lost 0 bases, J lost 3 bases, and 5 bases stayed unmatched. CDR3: CASSQDIGQGTDTQYF. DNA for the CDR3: TGCGCCAGCAGCCAAGATATCGGACAGGGTACAGATACGCAGTATTTT.

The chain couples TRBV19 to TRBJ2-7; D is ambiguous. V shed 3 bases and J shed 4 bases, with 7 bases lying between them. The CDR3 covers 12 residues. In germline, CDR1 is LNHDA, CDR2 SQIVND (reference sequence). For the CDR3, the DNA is TGTGCCAGTAGTATCCCCCCTTACGAGCAGTACTTC. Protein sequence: CASSIPPYEQYF.

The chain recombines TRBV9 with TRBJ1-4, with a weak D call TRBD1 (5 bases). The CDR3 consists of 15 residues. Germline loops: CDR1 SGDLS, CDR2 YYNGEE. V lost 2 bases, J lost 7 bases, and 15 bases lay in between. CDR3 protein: CASSVGDLGLEKLFF. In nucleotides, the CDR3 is TGTGCCAGCAGCGTGGGGGATTTAGGTCTTGAAAAACTGTTTTTT.

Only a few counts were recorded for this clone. The CDR3 nucleotides read TGTGCCATCAGCGCTAGCGATCCCGAGCAGTACTTC. This gives the protein CAISASDPEQYF. The chain has TRBV10-3 and TRBJ2-7, with TRBD2 as a possible D gene (6 bases). V lost 6 bases, J lost 6 bases, and 12 bases lay in between. The CDR3 contains 12 residues. Germline CDR1 ENHRY, CDR2 SYGVKD.

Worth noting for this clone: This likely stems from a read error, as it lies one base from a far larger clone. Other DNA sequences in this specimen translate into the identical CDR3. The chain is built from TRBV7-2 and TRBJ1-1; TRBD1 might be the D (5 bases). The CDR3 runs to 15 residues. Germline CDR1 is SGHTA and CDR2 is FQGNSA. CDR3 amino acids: CASSSAGALVTEAFF. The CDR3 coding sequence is TGTGCAAGCAGCTCGGCCGGGGCGTTGGTCACTGAAGCTTTCTTT.

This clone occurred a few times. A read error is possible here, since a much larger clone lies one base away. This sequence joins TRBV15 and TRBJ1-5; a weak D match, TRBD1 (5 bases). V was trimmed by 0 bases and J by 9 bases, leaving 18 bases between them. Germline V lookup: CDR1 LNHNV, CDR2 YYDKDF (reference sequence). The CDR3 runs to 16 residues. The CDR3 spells CATSRESDSGRRPQHF. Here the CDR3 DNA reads TGTGCCACCAGCAGAGAATCAGACAGTGGGAGGCGGCCCCAGCATTTT.

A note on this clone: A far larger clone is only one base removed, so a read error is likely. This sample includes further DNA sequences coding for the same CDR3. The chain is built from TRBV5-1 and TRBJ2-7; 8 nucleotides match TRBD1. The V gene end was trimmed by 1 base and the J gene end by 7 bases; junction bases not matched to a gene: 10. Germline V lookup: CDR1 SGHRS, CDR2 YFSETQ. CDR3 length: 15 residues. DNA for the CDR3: TGCGCCAGCAGCTTGTCAGGACAGGGAATATATGAGCAGTACTTC. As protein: CASSLSGQGIYEQYF.

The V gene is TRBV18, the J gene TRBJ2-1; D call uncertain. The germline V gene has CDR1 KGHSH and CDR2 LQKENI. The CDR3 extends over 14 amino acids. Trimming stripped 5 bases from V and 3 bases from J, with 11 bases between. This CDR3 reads CASSISAVYNEQFF. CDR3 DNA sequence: TGTGCCAGCTCAATCTCGGCGGTCTACAATGAGCAGTTCTTC. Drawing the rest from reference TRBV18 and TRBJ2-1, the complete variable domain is NAGVMQNPRHLVRRRGQEARLRCSPMKGHSHVYWYRQLPEEGLKFMVYLQKENIIDESGMPKERFSAEFPKEGPSILRIQQVVRGDSAAYFCASSISAVYNEQFFGPGTRLTVL.

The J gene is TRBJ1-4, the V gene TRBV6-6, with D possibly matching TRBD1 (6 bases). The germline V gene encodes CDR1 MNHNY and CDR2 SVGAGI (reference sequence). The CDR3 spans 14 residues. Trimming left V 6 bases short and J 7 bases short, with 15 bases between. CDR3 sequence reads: CASREQGEAEKLFF. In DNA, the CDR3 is TGTGCCAGCAGGGAACAGGGAGAGGCTGAAAAACTGTTTTTT.

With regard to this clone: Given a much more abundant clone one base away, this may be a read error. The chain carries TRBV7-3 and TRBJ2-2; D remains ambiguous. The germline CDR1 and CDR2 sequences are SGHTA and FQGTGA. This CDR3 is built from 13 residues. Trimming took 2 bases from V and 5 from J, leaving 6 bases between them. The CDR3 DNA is TGTGCCAGCAGCTTACTGGGAACCGGGGAGCTGTTTTTT. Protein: CASSLLGTGELFF.

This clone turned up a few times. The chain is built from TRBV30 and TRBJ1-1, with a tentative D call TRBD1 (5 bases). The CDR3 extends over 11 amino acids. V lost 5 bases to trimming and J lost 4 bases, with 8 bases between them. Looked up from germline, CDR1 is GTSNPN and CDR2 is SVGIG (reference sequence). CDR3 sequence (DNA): TGTGCCTGGGGTCAGGGCACTGAAGCTTTCTTT. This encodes CAWGQGTEAFF. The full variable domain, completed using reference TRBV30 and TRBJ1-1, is SQTIHQWPATLVQPVGSPLSLECTVEGTSNPNLYWYRQAAGRGLQLLFYSVGIGQISSEVPQNLSASRPQDRQFILSSKKLLLSDSGFYLCAWGQGTEAFFGQGTRLTVV.

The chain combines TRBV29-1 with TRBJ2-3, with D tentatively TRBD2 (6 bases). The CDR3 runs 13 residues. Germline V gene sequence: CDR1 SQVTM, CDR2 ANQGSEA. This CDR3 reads CTVGEAGTDTQYF. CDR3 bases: TGCACCGTGGGGGAGGCGGGAACAGATACGCAGTATTTT.

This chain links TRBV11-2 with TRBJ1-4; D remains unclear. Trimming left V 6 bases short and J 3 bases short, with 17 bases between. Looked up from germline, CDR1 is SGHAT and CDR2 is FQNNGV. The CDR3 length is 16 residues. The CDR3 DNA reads TGTGCCAGCAGTTCCCGAGGGCTTACGGCTAATGAAAAACTGTTTTTT. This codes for CASSSRGLTANEKLFF.

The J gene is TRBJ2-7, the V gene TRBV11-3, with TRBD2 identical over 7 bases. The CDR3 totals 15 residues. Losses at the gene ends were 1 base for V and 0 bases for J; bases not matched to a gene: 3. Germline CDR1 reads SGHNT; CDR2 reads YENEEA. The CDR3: CASSLASGSSYEQYF. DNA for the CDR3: TGTGCCAGCAGCTTAGCTAGCGGAAGCTCCTACGAGCAGTACTTC.

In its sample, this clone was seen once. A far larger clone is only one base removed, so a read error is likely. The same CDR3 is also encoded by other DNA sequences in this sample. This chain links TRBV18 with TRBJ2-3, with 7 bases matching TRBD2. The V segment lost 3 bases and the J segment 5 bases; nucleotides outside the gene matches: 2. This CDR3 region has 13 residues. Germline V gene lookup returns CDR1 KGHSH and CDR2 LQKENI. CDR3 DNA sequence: TGTGCCAGCTCACCGGCGGGGGTAGATACGCAGTATTTT. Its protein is CASSPAGVDTQYF.

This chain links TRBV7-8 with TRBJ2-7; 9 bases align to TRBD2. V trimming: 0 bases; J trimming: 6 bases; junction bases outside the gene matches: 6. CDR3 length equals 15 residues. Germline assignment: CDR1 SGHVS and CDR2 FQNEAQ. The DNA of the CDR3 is TGTGCCAGCAGCTTAGCGCGGGGCGGGAGGGGCGAGCAGTACTTC. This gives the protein CASSLARGGRGEQYF.